The 9 T cell receptor beta chains given below trace back to one sample, sequenced in a study of response to subunit inactivated influenza vaccine. Each CDR3 protein is one row after TCRdb ran MiXCR on the RT-PCR reads. The table lists about 500,000 distinct CDR3 sequences, 16% of them singletons. Source: CD4+ T cells sorted from PBMCs, taken 23 to 25 months after vaccination. The receptors were gathered from a man between 50 and 69 years old who received an inactivated influenza vaccine.

V usage is TRBV29-1 and J usage is TRBJ2-7, with D possibly being TRBD1 or TRBD2 (5 bases each). There are 14 residues in the CDR3. Trimming took off 4 bases at V and 1 base at J, with 14 bases between the two ends. Germline CDR1 SQVTM, CDR2 ANQGSEA. CDR3 amino acids: CSVVGTEKSYEQYF. The DNA of the CDR3 is TGCAGCGTTGTTGGGACGGAAAAATCCTACGAGCAGTACTTC.

The genes are TRBV20-1 and TRBJ2-7; the match to TRBD2 covers 14 bases. This CDR3 is built from 15 residues. CDR1 and CDR2 from the germline V gene are DFQATT and SNEGSKA (reference sequence). V dropped 4 bases and J dropped 4; count of bases not matched to a gene: 6. CDR3 coding DNA: TGCAGTGCTACCGGGACTAGCGGGAGTGGATACGAGCAGTACTTC. As protein: CSATGTSGSGYEQYF.

With respect to this clonotype: At one end, the junction sequence differs from germline, possibly due to a read error. The genes are TRBV29-1 and TRBJ2-5; no clear D gene. CDR1 is SQVTM and CDR2 is ANQGSEA in the germline V gene. The length of the CDR3 is 11 residues. CDR3 in amino acids: CSVLVQQTQYF. The CDR3 nucleotides read TGCAGCGTTCTGGTCCAACAGACCCAGTACTTC.

This clonotype was picked up many times. The rearrangement uses TRBV4-3 and TRBJ2-3, with 8 bases matching TRBD2. The CDR3 length is 16 residues. From germline, CDR1 is LGHNA and CDR2 YSLEER. V was pared by 0 bases and J by 4 bases, with 6 bases of the junction left unmatched. The CDR3 region has the DNA TGCGCCAGCAGCCAAGACGGGGGGGACTTGGCAGATACGCAGTATTTT. It codes for CASSQDGGDLADTQYF.

The DNA for the CDR3 is TGCAGTGCGAGGGACCAACCGGGGGGGATTCAGTACTTC. Translated, it gives CSARDQPGGIQYF. The chain couples TRBV20-1 to TRBJ2-4; 8 bases agree with TRBD2. Germline CDR1 is DFQATT and CDR2 is SNEGSKA (reference sequence). CDR3 length: 13 amino acids. Losses at the gene ends were 6 bases for V and 10 bases for J; bases not matched to a gene: 11.

The rearrangement joins TRBV11-2 to TRBJ2-2; 7 bases are shared with TRBD2. The germline gives CDR1 SGHAT, CDR2 FQNNGV. Unmatched junction bases numbered 13, after V lost 5 bases and J lost 4 bases. This CDR3 is 17 amino acids long. CDR3 region: CASSRSRDYLTTGELFF. CDR3 bases: TGTGCCAGCAGCCGGAGCCGGGACTACCTCACCACCGGGGAGCTGTTTTTT.

The gene calls are TRBV7-8 and TRBJ2-7; maybe TRBD1 (5 bases). The CDR3 spans 14 residues. Germline V lookup: CDR1 SGHVS, CDR2 FQNEAQ. With 2 bases removed from V and 2 bases from J, the gap between germline ends came to 10 bases. CDR3 coding DNA: TGTGCCAGCAGCTTAAACGTGGGGCCCTACGAGCAGTACTTC. Protein product: CASSLNVGPYEQYF.

This clonotype was counted between two and nine times. The chain carries TRBV20-1 and TRBJ2-7; 14 bases map to TRBD2. Trimming cost V 3 bases and J 1 base; bases outside gene matches: 5. This CDR3 comprises 16 residues. Per the germline V gene, CDR1 is DFQATT and CDR2 is SNEGSKA (reference sequence). CDR3 nucleotides: TGCAGTGCTAGGAAAGGGACTAGCGGGGGATCCTACGAGCAGTACTTC. Encoded protein: CSARKGTSGGSYEQYF.

Remarks on this clonotype: The junction shows a germline mismatch at one end, possibly a read error. V gene TRBV4-2 combines with J gene TRBJ2-7, with unresolved D. CDR1 is LGHNA and CDR2 is YNFKEQ in the germline V gene. The CDR3 is 15 residues long. In DNA, the CDR3 is TGTGCTAGCAGCCGCAGTCTAGAGGCGGTTTCCGAGCAGTACTTC. Translation gives CASSRSLEAVSEQYF.